This T cell receptor beta chain was recorded in a study of T-cell reconstitution after alpha-beta-depleted transplantation in children. Broader study findings: Reported findings indicate that, about two months after transplant, alpha-beta T cells came from several hundred expanded clones, which were derived from non-depleted graft cells. When one year had passed after transplant, most T-cell counts and diversity came from newly produced T cells.

About this clonotype itself: Its antigen is currently unknown.

Preparing the TCRbeta library involved the use of unique molecular identifiers. TCRdb re-derived calls from the PCR reads in MiXCR, one entry per CDR3 protein. Of 450,000 to 550,000 distinct CDR3 sequences detected, approximately 10% appear once; the ten largest clones hold around 13%. V lost 2 bases to trimming and J lost 10 bases, with 9 bases between them. Per germline, CDR1 KGHSH and CDR2 LQKENI. The CDR3 spans 12 residues. The specimen comprised PBMCs, mostly from graft donor cells, sampled 180 days after TCRalphabeta/CD19-depleted stem cell transplant. The gene calls are TRBV18 and TRBJ2-1, with a possible D match to TRBD2 (6 bases). This TCR came from a female patient aged 2-9 years who had a stem cell transplant for aplastic anemia, so the T cells may come from the graft donor. CDR3 sequence: CASSPSGWEQFF. As DNA, the CDR3 is TGTGCCAGCTCACCAAGCGGGTGGGAGCAGTTCTTC. The variable domain in full, completed from reference TRBV18 and TRBJ2-1, reads NAGVMQNPRHLVRRRGQEARLRCSPMKGHSHVYWYRQLPEEGLKFMVYLQKENIIDESGMPKERFSAEFPKEGPSILRIQQVVRGDSAAYFCASSPSGWEQFFGPGTRLTVL.